One and the same sample provided the 9 T cell receptor beta chains below, sequenced in a study of CD8 T cells in ankylosing spondylitis. TCRdb analysed the 5' RACE reads with MiXCR anew, one entry per CDR3 protein. The sample holds approximately 100,000 distinct CDR3 sequences, approximately 25% seen once. The sequenced material came from synovial fluid, either unsorted or a sorted T cell fraction (not recorded which). The source is a male donor with ankylosing spondylitis.

The chain recombines TRBV3-1 with TRBJ2-3, with 11 bases that match TRBD2. CDR1 and CDR2 from the germline V gene are LGHDT and YNNKEL (reference sequence). This CDR3 has 18 residues. The ends lost 0 bases at V and 2 bases at J; junction bases unmatched: 7. The CDR3 coding sequence is TGTGCCAGCAGCCAAGATGGGACTAGCGGTGTCAACACAGATACGCAGTATTTT. Residues: CASSQDGTSGVNTDTQYF.

The CDR3 region is CASSAGTSGLSTDTQYF. The CDR3 region has the DNA TGTGCCAGCAGTGCCGGGACTAGCGGACTAAGCACAGATACGCAGTATTTT. This sequence joins TRBV2 and TRBJ2-3; TRBD2 matches at 11 bases. This CDR3 is built from 17 residues. Trimming took 4 bases from V and 0 from J; bases not matched to a gene: 6. The germline gives CDR1 SNHLY, CDR2 FYNNEI. The full variable domain, with the rest looked up from reference TRBV2 and TRBJ2-3, is EPEVTQTPSHQVTQMGQEVILRCVPISNHLYFYWYRQILGQKVEFLVSFYNNEISEKSEIFDDQFSVERPDGSNFTLKIRSTKLEDSAMYFCASSAGTSGLSTDTQYFGPGTRLTVL.

This clonotype was counted at least ten times. The rearrangement uses TRBV7-9 and TRBJ2-4, with TRBD1 matching 9 bases. The CDR3 is made up of 16 amino acids. With V trimmed by 4 bases and J by 9 bases, 13 bases remained unmatched. The V gene's germline CDR1 is SEHNR and CDR2 FQNEAQ (reference sequence). CDR3 coding DNA: TGTGCCAGCAGCTCCTCCCCGGACAGGGGTATGGTCATTCAGTACTTC. This sequence encodes CASSSSPDRGMVIQYF.

This clonotype was counted a few times. V and J are TRBV7-2 and TRBJ1-1, with D unclear. Germline CDR1 SGHTA, CDR2 FQGNSA. V was cut by 5 bases and J by 0 bases, with 7 bases left in between. The CDR3 loop spans 13 amino acids. The CDR3 spells CASSVTMNTEAFF. DNA for the CDR3: TGTGCCAGCAGCGTTACTATGAACACTGAAGCTTTCTTT. Full variable domain (missing parts from reference TRBV7-2 and TRBJ1-1): GAGVSQSPSNKVTEKGKDVELRCDPISGHTALYWYRQSLGQGLEFLIYFQGNSAPDKSGLPSDRFSAERTGGSVSTLTIQRTQQEDSAVYLCASSVTMNTEAFFGQGTRLTVV.

The chain joins TRBV6-1 to TRBJ2-1; 11 bases line up with TRBD2. Germline CDR1 reads MNHNS; CDR2 reads SASEGT. This CDR3 comprises 17 residues. V was clipped by 6 bases and J by 0 bases; unmatched bases: 7. DNA for the CDR3: TGTGCCAGCAGGGGACTAGCGGCCAGAAGCTCCTACAATGAGCAGTTCTTC. Translated: CASRGLAARSSYNEQFF.

This clonotype was recorded many times. This chain joins TRBV18 and TRBJ1-2; 8 bases line up with TRBD1. Germline V gene lookup returns CDR1 KGHSH and CDR2 LQKENI. The V segment lost 4 bases and the J segment 8 bases; nucleotides outside the gene matches: 6. This CDR3 is built from 13 residues. The CDR3 nucleotides read TGTGCCAGCTCACGAGGACAGGGAGAGGGCTACACCTTC. Residues: CASSRGQGEGYTF.

There are a few counts of this clonotype. The genes are TRBV6-1 and TRBJ1-5; D remains unclear. V was pared by 1 base and J by 3 bases, with 13 bases between. This CDR3 is built from 16 residues. Germline-derived CDR1 and CDR2 are MNHNS and SASEGT. CDR3: CASSEGMSSPNQPQHF. CDR3 nucleotides: TGTGCCAGCAGTGAAGGAATGTCAAGTCCCAATCAGCCCCAGCATTTT.

The chain couples TRBV7-2 to TRBJ2-3; TRBD2 matches 12 bases. CDR1 and CDR2 (germline): SGHTA, FQGNSA. V shed 1 base, J shed 0 bases, and the junction held 2 bases outside the gene matches. The CDR3 is 17 amino acids. The CDR3 loop is CASSLVGTSGSTDTQYF. The DNA for the CDR3 is TGTGCCAGCAGCTTAGTAGGGACTAGCGGGAGCACAGATACGCAGTATTTT.

The chain recombines TRBV10-2 with TRBJ1-1, with a possible D match to TRBD1 (5 bases). V lost 0 bases and J 11 bases, leaving 13 bases between the germline ends. This CDR3 region has 13 residues. Germline CDR1 WSHSY, CDR2 SAAADI. The DNA of the CDR3 is TGCGCCAGCAGTGAGTCGACCGAGTGGGGGGCTTTCTTT. The encoded protein is CASSESTEWGAFF.